This T cell receptor (beta chain) was retrieved from a study of T-cell reconstitution after alpha-beta-depleted transplantation in children. In its sample, this clonotype was seen a few times. Library preparation (for TCRbeta) was performed with unique molecular identifiers. MiXCR was run by TCRdb on the PCR reads, yielding one entry per CDR3 protein. The top ten hold around 14% of the sample, which has over 150,000 distinct CDR3 sequences, 13% to 15% seen once. CDR1 DFQATT and CDR2 SNEGSKA come from the germline V gene (reference sequence). J lost 5 bases, V lost 8 bases, and 17 bases had no gene match. This CDR3 comprises 16 residues.

This specimen consisted of PBMCs from the stem cell graft donor, obtained from the stem cell graft. The V call is TRBV20-1, the J call TRBJ2-5, with TRBD2 identical over 10 bases. The TCR sequence derives from a human donor who donated a stem cell graft to a child with acute lymphoblastic leukemia. CDR3 loop: CSTKVAGGKRRETQYF. The CDR3 coding sequence is TGCAGTACTAAGGTAGCGGGAGGCAAGAGACGGGAGACCCAGTACTTC.